These 26 T cell receptor beta chains share one sample of origin, sequenced in a study of T-cell reconstitution after alpha-beta-depleted transplantation in children (TCRdb year 2016). The library was generated by PCR. Data came from an Illumina HiSeq 2500. Molecular barcoding was employed in the preparation of TCR libraries, with unique molecular identifiers being used to normalize TCRbeta repertoire quantification. TCRdb itself trimmed the public reads at Q25 with fastp, ran MiXCR and retained productive beta chains. All rows with the same CDR3 protein become a single entry with the most common DNA and genes. This sample holds a few hundred thousand distinct CDR3 sequences; about a tenth were observed only once. 28% of the sample is in the top ten clones. The treatment or condition label on this specimen signifies: allogeneic hematopoietic cell transplantation with graft depleted of TCRalphabeta T cells and CD19 B cells.

The sample consisted of PBMCs, taken before TCRalphabeta/CD19-depleted stem cell transplant. These receptors were obtained from a child less than two years old with acute myeloid leukemia, due to receive a stem cell transplant.

This clonotype was counted ten times or more. The chain employs TRBV20-1 and TRBJ2-5, with 8 bases lining up with TRBD2. V shed 0 bases and J 5 bases; nucleotides not matched to a gene: 5. Germline V gene data show CDR1 as DFQATT and CDR2 as SNEGSKA (reference sequence). The length of the CDR3 is 14 residues. CDR3 sequence (DNA): TGCAGTGCTAGAGAGGAAGCGGGAGTGGAGACCCAGTACTTC. As protein: CSAREEAGVETQYF.

This clonotype was seen repeatedly, ten times or more. This chain uses TRBV5-1 with TRBJ2-7, with 7 bases lining up with TRBD2. This CDR3 is 15 amino acids long. The junction had 9 bases not matched to a gene; V was cut back by 3 bases and J by 3 bases. Germline V gene sequence: CDR1 SGHRS, CDR2 YFSETQ. The DNA of the CDR3 is TGCGCCAGCAGCTCCTCGGCGGGGGAGAGCTACGAGCAGTACTTC. This sequence encodes CASSSSAGESYEQYF.

This clonotype was counted ten times or more. The chain has TRBV18 and TRBJ1-5, with D unresolved. This CDR3 has 12 residues. Trimming took off 1 base at V and 5 bases at J, with 3 bases between the two ends. Germline CDR1 and CDR2: KGHSH and LQKENI. This CDR3 reads CASSPQDQPQHF. DNA of the CDR3: TGTGCCAGCTCACCACAGGATCAGCCCCAGCATTTT.

This clonotype has ten or more counts. The V and J genes are TRBV4-1 and TRBJ1-4; 8 positions match TRBD1. Losses at the gene ends were 8 bases for V and 11 bases for J; bases not matched to a gene: 16. The CDR3 spans 15 residues. In germline, CDR1 is MGHRA, CDR2 YSYEKL. The DNA for the CDR3 is TGCGCCAGCTCAGGGTTAAGGACAGGGCACCGGAAACTGTTTTTT. Translation gives CASSGLRTGHRKLFF.

Note on this clonotype: A read error may be the cause here, since a much bigger clone is one base away. This chain connects TRBV11-2 to TRBJ2-5; TRBD2 aligns across 12 bases. This CDR3 region has 18 residues. Germline V lookup: CDR1 SGHAT, CDR2 FQNNGV. The ends lost 5 bases at V and 1 base at J; junction bases unmatched: 11. The CDR3 coding sequence is TGTGCCAGCAGCCGATATAGGACTAGCGGGACCCCCCAAGAGACCCAGTACTTC. Translating gives CASSRYRTSGTPQETQYF. Combining the CDR3 with reference TRBV11-2 and TRBJ2-5 gives the whole variable domain EAGVAQSPRYKIIEKRQSVAFWCNPISGHATLYWYQQILGQGPKLLIQFQNNGVVDDSQLPKDRFSAERLKGVDSTLKIQPAKLEDSAVYLCASSRYRTSGTPQETQYFGPGTRLLVL.

This clonotype was recorded at least ten times. The V and J genes are TRBV20-1 and TRBJ2-1; 8 bases match TRBD2. With V trimmed by 1 base and J by 10 bases, 15 bases remained unmatched. The CDR3 has 16 amino acids. CDR1 DFQATT and CDR2 SNEGSKA come from the germline V gene (reference sequence). The CDR3 is CSARARRLAGRTEQFF. CDR3 sequence (DNA): TGCAGTGCTAGAGCGAGGAGGTTAGCGGGAAGAACGGAGCAGTTCTTC.

This clonotype was seen repeatedly, ten times or more. The genes are TRBV28 and TRBJ1-5, with a tentative D call TRBD1 (6 bases). The V gene's germline CDR1 is MDHEN and CDR2 SYDVKM. Trimming took off 6 bases at V and 0 bases at J, with 15 bases between the two ends. This CDR3 spans 16 amino acids. The CDR3: CASSPYRVNSNQPQHF. CDR3 nucleotides: TGTGCCAGCAGCCCCTACAGGGTCAATAGCAATCAGCCCCAGCATTTT.

This clonotype turned up a few times. The chain is built from TRBV27 and TRBJ2-5, with 8 bases fitting TRBD1. The V gene end was trimmed by 9 bases and the J gene end by 4 bases; junction bases not matched to a gene: 4. Germline V gives CDR1 MNHEY, CDR2 SMNVEV (reference sequence). The CDR3 has 12 amino acids. This chain's CDR3 is CARIDRGETQYF. The CDR3 region has the DNA TGTGCCAGAATCGACAGGGGAGAGACCCAGTACTTC.

The chain has TRBV2 and TRBJ1-2; unclear D gene. The CDR3 is made up of 12 amino acids. The V gene lost 6 bases and the J gene lost 6 bases, with 11 bases spanning the gap. Germline V gene data show CDR1 as SNHLY and CDR2 as FYNNEI. CDR3 DNA sequence: TGTGCCAGCAGGATCAGACGGGATGGCTACACCTTC. The encoded protein is CASRIRRDGYTF. Full variable domain (missing parts from reference TRBV2 and TRBJ1-2): EPEVTQTPSHQVTQMGQEVILRCVPISNHLYFYWYRQILGQKVEFLVSFYNNEISEKSEIFDDQFSVERPDGSNFTLKIRSTKLEDSAMYFCASRIRRDGYTFGSGTRLTVV.

Only a few counts were recorded for this clonotype. One base away lies a much larger clone, so this may be a sequencing read error. V gene TRBV10-3 combines with J gene TRBJ2-2, with 7 nucleotides matching TRBD1. Germline CDR1 reads ENHRY; CDR2 reads SYGVKD. CDR3 length: 18 residues. V gave up 6 bases and J gave up 2 bases; unmatched junction bases: 15. The DNA for the CDR3 is TGTGCCATCAGATTCGGCTCCGGGACAGCGACTAACACCGGGGAGCTGTTTTTT. Translation: CAIRFGSGTATNTGELFF.

This clonotype was observed at least ten times. CDR3 sequence: CSAQEGPGELFF. In nucleotides, the CDR3 is TGCAGTGCCCAGGAGGGGCCCGGGGAGCTGTTTTTT. The V and J genes are TRBV20-1 and TRBJ2-2; D may be TRBD2 (6 bases). Germline V gene sequence: CDR1 DFQATT, CDR2 SNEGSKA (reference sequence). The V end lost 6 bases, the J end lost 6 bases, and 11 bases lay between the germline ends. The CDR3 totals 12 residues.

This clonotype has at least ten counts. This chain connects TRBV7-2 to TRBJ2-1; the D call may be TRBD1 or TRBD2 (5 bases each). Per the germline V gene, CDR1 is SGHTA and CDR2 is FQGNSA. This CDR3 has 17 residues. Trimming cost V 5 bases and J 0 bases, with 17 bases left between them. CDR3 sequence: CASSMSPGASSYNEQFF. The CDR3 DNA is TGTGCCAGCAGCATGTCCCCCGGGGCAAGCTCCTACAATGAGCAGTTCTTC.

This clonotype was counted at least ten times. One junction end does not reproduce the germline sequence, and a read error may be involved. The chain uses TRBV4-2 and TRBJ2-7; TRBD1 matches 10 bases. CDR1 is LGHNA and CDR2 is YNFKEQ in the germline V gene. This CDR3 spans 15 amino acids. CDR3 coding DNA: TGTGCCAGCAGCCAGGGGACAGGGGTCTCCTCCGAGCAGTACTTC. It codes for CASSQGTGVSSEQYF.

This clonotype was seen many times. V usage is TRBV7-2 and J usage is TRBJ2-4; no reliable D call. Trimming shortened V by 4 bases and J by 1 base, and 8 bases separated the two germline ends. CDR3 length equals 14 residues. Germline V gene sequence: CDR1 SGHTA, CDR2 FQGNSA. Written as DNA, the CDR3 is TGTGCCAGCAGCTCTCGTGCGGCCAAAAACATTCAGTACTTC. It yields the protein CASSSRAAKNIQYF.

This clonotype was found many times. The chain carries TRBV5-1 and TRBJ2-5, with D perhaps matching TRBD2 (6 bases). The CDR3 has 13 amino acids. V lost 2 bases and J lost 5, with 10 bases in between. Looked up from germline, CDR1 is SGHRS and CDR2 is YFSETQ. This CDR3 reads CASSFGAGETQYF. CDR3 DNA: TGCGCCAGCAGCTTCGGTGCGGGGGAGACCCAGTACTTC. The whole variable domain, filled in from reference TRBV5-1 and TRBJ2-5, reads KAGVTQTPRYLIKTRGQQVTLSCSPISGHRSVSWYQQTPGQGLQFLFEYFSETQRNKGNFPGRFSGRQFSNSRSEMNVSTLELGDSALYLCASSFGAGETQYFGPGTRLLVL.

This clonotype was seen repeatedly, ten times or more. The rearrangement links TRBV12-3 or TRBV12-4 to TRBJ2-6; D gene uncertain. The V and J ends lost 3 bases and 2 bases respectively, with 5 bases between them. This CDR3 has 14 amino acids. The CDR3 nucleotides read TGTGCCAGCAGTTTCAACGCTGGGGCCAACGTCCTGACTTTC. This sequence encodes CASSFNAGANVLTF.

This clonotype has at least ten counts. V is TRBV19 and J is TRBJ1-2; no firm D call. V lost 3 bases and J lost 1, with 6 bases in between. The CDR3 has 13 residues. Germline values: CDR1 LNHDA, CDR2 SQIVND (reference sequence). The CDR3: CASSMKVNYGYTF. The CDR3 nucleotides are TGTGCCAGTAGTATGAAAGTTAACTATGGCTACACCTTC.

This clonotype was recorded at least ten times. The genes are TRBV4-3 and TRBJ2-3, with 11 bases that match TRBD2. The CDR3 has 19 residues. The germline V gene encodes CDR1 LGHNA and CDR2 YSLEER. Trimming at V came to 2 bases and at J to 2 bases, leaving 12 bases not matched to a gene. In DNA form, the CDR3 reads TGCGCCAGCAGCCAAACCCCTCCGGGACTAGCGGCCCTCACAGATACGCAGTATTTT. It specifies CASSQTPPGLAALTDTQYF.

The sample holds many counts of this clonotype. This chain joins TRBV5-1 and TRBJ2-3; TRBD1 aligns across 8 bases. Germline-derived CDR1 and CDR2 are SGHRS and YFSETQ. J lost 4 bases, V lost 0 bases, and 7 bases had no gene match. The CDR3 totals 16 residues. CDR3 in amino acids: CASSLAQGAEADTQYF. For the CDR3, the DNA is TGCGCCAGCAGCTTGGCTCAGGGGGCTGAGGCAGATACGCAGTATTTT.

The table lists this clonotype with many counts. CDR3 sequence (DNA): TGTGCCAGTAGTATCTCTGGGGCTAGCGGGCCCAAAAACATTCAGTACTTC. Translating it yields CASSISGASGPKNIQYF. The rearrangement joins TRBV19 to TRBJ2-4; TRBD2 agrees at 8 bases. The V segment lost 3 bases and the J segment 2 bases; nucleotides outside the gene matches: 9. CDR3 size: 17 residues. CDR1 is LNHDA and CDR2 is SQIVND in the germline V gene (reference sequence).

Concerning this clonotype: A much larger clone is a single base away; this may be a read error. The conserved phenylalanine or tryptophan is not found at the CDR3 terminus, so this likely reflects a read error. The chain links TRBV20-1 to TRBJ1-2, with 10 positions matching TRBD1. CDR3 length: 17 residues. The V and J ends lost 1 base and 6 bases, in that order; junction bases with no gene match: 14. Germline-derived CDR1 and CDR2 are DFQATT and SNEGSKA (reference sequence). CDR3 sequence reads: CSARGPGQGPLGHGYTV. DNA for the CDR3: TGCAGTGCTAGAGGGCCGGGACAGGGGCCCCTAGGGCATGGCTACACCGTC.

This clonotype was picked up many times. This rearrangement joins TRBV5-6 to TRBJ1-2; D might be TRBD1 (6 bases). V lost 0 bases and J lost 5, with 8 bases in between. Germline V CDR1 and CDR2: SGHDT, YYEEEE. This CDR3 spans 13 amino acids. The CDR3 is CASSLGQEYGYTF. The CDR3 region has the DNA TGTGCCAGCAGCTTGGGACAGGAATATGGCTACACCTTC.

This clonotype has a handful of counts. The rearrangement uses TRBV29-1 and TRBJ1-1; D gene unclear. The length of the CDR3 is 15 residues. From germline, CDR1 is SQVTM and CDR2 ANQGSEA. The V end was cut by 4 bases, the J end by 2 bases, with 17 bases between. CDR3: CSVGEGGLLNTEAFF. CDR3 coding DNA: TGCAGCGTTGGTGAGGGAGGGCTTCTTAACACTGAAGCTTTCTTT.

The sample holds many counts of this clonotype. The chain joins TRBV5-1 to TRBJ2-2; 10 bases map to TRBD1. V lost 3 bases and J lost 4; bases outside the gene matches: 3. The CDR3 is 15 residues long. Germline V gene data show CDR1 as SGHRS and CDR2 as YFSETQ. The CDR3 spells CASSWDRGSTGELFF. The CDR3 nucleotides are TGCGCCAGCAGCTGGGACAGGGGAAGCACCGGGGAGCTGTTTTTT.

This clonotype was observed a few times. The CDR3: CSVDPMGREKLFF. CDR3 sequence (DNA): TGCAGCGTTGACCCAATGGGGCGGGAAAAACTGTTTTTT. The chain is built from TRBV29-1 and TRBJ1-4; perhaps TRBD1 as D (5 bases). Germline CDR1 and CDR2: SQVTM and ANQGSEA. This CDR3 comprises 13 residues. V lost 3 bases to trimming and J lost 8 bases, with 13 bases between them.

This clonotype occurred many times. The CDR3: CASSRHLYGYTF. CDR3 nucleotide sequence: TGTGCCAGCAGCCGCCATCTCTATGGCTACACCTTC. This chain connects TRBV7-9 to TRBJ1-2; D remains ambiguous. V was cut by 5 bases and J by 4 bases, with 8 bases left in between. The CDR3 is made up of 12 amino acids. Germline CDR1 is SEHNR and CDR2 is FQNEAQ (reference sequence). The full variable domain, completed using reference TRBV7-9 and TRBJ1-2, is DTGVSQNPRHKITKRGQNVTFRCDPISEHNRLYWYRQTLGQGPEFLTYFQNEAQLEKSRLLSDRFSAERPKGSFSTLEIQRTEQGDSAMYLCASSRHLYGYTFGSGTRLTVV.